This T cell receptor beta chain was profiled in a study of regulatory T cells in long-lasting Graves disease. At the level of the study: Patients newly diagnosed with Graves' had been on antithyroid drugs for under 3 months.

Trimming cost V 7 bases and J 3 bases, with 12 bases left between them. Germline loops: CDR1 MDHEN, CDR2 SYDVKM. The CDR3 is made up of 13 amino acids. Researchers made TCR beta libraries by using iRepertoire HTBI primers and running Arm-PCR on CDR3 regions. TCRdb redid the calling of the multiplex PCR reads with MiXCR, one entry per CDR3 protein. The top ten clones hold roughly a tenth of a sample with 540,000 or so distinct CDR3 sequences, approximately 15% of them seen once. Regarding the study as a whole: Favored gene segments in persistent disease were TRBV28, TRBJ1-2 and TRBJ2-5.

Stated time point: newly diagnosed GD, antithyroid drugs for less than 3 months. PBMC-derived RNA was used for the TCR library. The authors drew roughly 8.1 milliliters of peripheral blood into EDTA tubes. A word on this clonotype: Its antigen is as yet unknown.

These records were also assigned to another study, of T cells in Graves' hyperthyroidism and ophthalmopathy.

The chain is built from TRBV28 and TRBJ1-1; no reliable D call. This TCR derives from a man between 25 and 39 years old with Graves disease. The material was peripheral blood mononuclear cells (PBMCs), obtained at new diagnosis, from a patient treated with antithyroid drugs. The CDR3 nucleotides read TGTGCCAGCAACTCCCGGGCTTACACTGAAGCTTTCTTT. This gives the protein CASNSRAYTEAFF.